The rows below give T cell receptor beta chains drawn from one sample of a study of blood T cells in healthy people across ages. Each CDR3 protein is one row after TCRdb ran MiXCR on the 5' RACE reads. This sample has hundreds of thousands of distinct CDR3 sequences, with 45% to 70% found just once. Material for sequencing was blood. The receptors here all came from a man in his forties in good health. The CDR3 runs from the conserved cysteine through the conserved F or W. D genes are given only for firm matches. Clone size appears in some rows only: once, few, many, or a class for an expanded clone.

>-|TRBJ2-1|TRBV7-2|-
TGTGCCAGCAGCTTAGTACCGCATGAGCAGTTCTTC
CASSLVPHEQFF
>-|TRBJ1-2|TRBV11-2|-
TGTGCCAGCAGCTTAGAAGCAGGGAACTATGGCTACACCTTC
CASSLEAGNYGYTF
>-|TRBJ2-7|TRBV4-3|-
TGCGCCAGCAGCCAAGAGTCAATGGGCTTGAACTACGAGCAGTACTTC
CASSQESMGLNYEQYF
>-|TRBJ1-5|TRBV27|-
TGTGCCAGCAGTATTAAGGGTAATAGCAATCAGCCCCAGCATTTT
CASSIKGNSNQPQHF
>-|TRBJ1-4|TRBV29-1|-
TGCAGCGTAGGACGTGCCCTTAATGAAAAACTGTTTTTT
CSVGRALNEKLFF
>-|TRBJ2-7|TRBV20-1|-
TGCAGTGCCCCATACCCTTCGGGACTCAAATACGAGCAGTACTTC
CSAPYPSGLKYEQYF
>few|TRBJ2-2|TRBV20-1|-
TGCAGTGCTAGACAGCAAAGGAACACCGGGGAGCTGTTTTTT
CSARQQRNTGELFF
>-|TRBJ2-7|TRBV6-1|TRBD2
TGTGCCAGCAGACCTACTAGCGGGAGAAGGTCCTACGAGCAGTACTTC
CASRPTSGRRSYEQYF
>-|TRBJ2-7|TRBV10-3|-
TGTGCCATCAGTGAGGACCCCTGGGCCGAGCAGTACTTC
CAISEDPWAEQYF
>-|TRBJ1-1|TRBV7-2|-
TGTGCCAGCAGCCTTGGACGGTCGGGGGGGACTGAAGCTTTCTTT
CASSLGRSGGTEAFF